This TCR beta chain is drawn from a study of OX40 agonist ivuxolimab in advanced cancers. Study context: The study treated patients with ivuxolimab, an agonistic anti-OX40 (CD134) antibody. Patients were treated with intravenous ivuxolimab, dosed at 0.01 to 10 mg/kg and infused every 2 weeks. Dose-escalation cases comprised hepatocellular carcinoma, melanoma, renal cell or head and neck cancer.

Of note for this clone: Its cognate antigen is unknown.

Study-level results: No antigen was identified for the clonally expanded peripheral T cells.

The CDR3 has 15 residues. V shed 6 bases, J shed 5 bases, and the junction held 7 bases outside the gene matches. Germline V gives CDR1 MNHEY, CDR2 SVGAGI. TCRdb's copy holds only in-frame clones and misses some; the assay was immunoSEQ multiplex PCR. Of 80,000 or so clones in the sample, about 90% were seen once. The rearrangement uses TRBV6-5 and TRBJ1-5, with 10 bases fitting TRBD1. The sample in question was CD4+ or CD8+ T cells sorted from blood, obtained in a trial of the OX40 agonist ivuxolimab. This TCR was sampled from an adult with an advanced solid tumor such as melanoma, head and neck, liver or kidney cancer. CDR3 nucleotide sequence: TGTGCCAGCAGCAATCCCGGGACAGGGGATCAGCCCCAGCATTTT. It specifies CASSNPGTGDQPQHF.